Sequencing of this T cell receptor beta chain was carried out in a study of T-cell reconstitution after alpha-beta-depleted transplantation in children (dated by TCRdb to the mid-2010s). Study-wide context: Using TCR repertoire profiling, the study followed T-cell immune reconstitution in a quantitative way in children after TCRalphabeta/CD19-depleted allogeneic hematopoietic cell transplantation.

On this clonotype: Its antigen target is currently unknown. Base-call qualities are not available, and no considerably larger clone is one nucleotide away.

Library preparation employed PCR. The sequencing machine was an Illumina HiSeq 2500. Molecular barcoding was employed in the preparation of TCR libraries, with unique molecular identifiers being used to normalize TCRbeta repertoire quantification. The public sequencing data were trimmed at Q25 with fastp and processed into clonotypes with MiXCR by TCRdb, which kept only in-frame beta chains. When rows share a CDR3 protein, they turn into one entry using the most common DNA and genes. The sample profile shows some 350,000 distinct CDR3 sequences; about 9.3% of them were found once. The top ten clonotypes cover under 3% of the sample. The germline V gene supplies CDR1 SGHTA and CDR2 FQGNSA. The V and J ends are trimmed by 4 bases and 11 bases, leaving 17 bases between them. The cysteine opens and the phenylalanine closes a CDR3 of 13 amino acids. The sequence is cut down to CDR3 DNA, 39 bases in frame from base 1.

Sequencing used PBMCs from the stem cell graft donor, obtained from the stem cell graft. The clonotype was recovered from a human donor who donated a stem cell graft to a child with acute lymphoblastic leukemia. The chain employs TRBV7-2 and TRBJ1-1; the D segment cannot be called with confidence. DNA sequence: TGTGCCAGCAGCTCGCCCTTCTTACGGGCGGCTTTCTTT. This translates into CASSSPFLRAAFF. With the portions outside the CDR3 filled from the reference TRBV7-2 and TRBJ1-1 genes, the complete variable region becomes GAGVSQSPSNKVTEKGKDVELRCDPISGHTALYWYRQSLGQGLEFLIYFQGNSAPDKSGLPSDRFSAERTGGSVSTLTIQRTQQEDSAVYLCASSSPFLRAAFFGQGTRLTVV.